This TCR beta chain was identified in a study of blood T cell repertoires in COVID-19. Study processing details: Reference gene primers were amplified, and this amplification served to estimate nucleated cell counts. Clones were read by immunoSEQ multiplex PCR, and TCRdb kept only the in-frame ones, dropping some. The DNA gave D and trimming, while V, J and clone size come from that table. The sample has some 220,000 clones, 82% seen once. V was cut by 0 bases and J by 4 bases, with 10 bases left in between. The CDR3 extends over 15 amino acids. CDR1 and CDR2 from the germline V gene are MNHEY and SVGAGI.

V is TRBV6-5 and J is TRBJ1-5; D not certain. This TCR was sampled from a woman between 70 and 85 years old with COVID-19, enrolled during active disease. Sequences were obtained from peripheral blood. The CDR3 region is CASSYSFSKNQPQHF. CDR3 coding DNA: TGTGCCAGCAGTTACTCGTTTTCCAAAAATCAGCCCCAGCATTTT.